Listed here are 32 T cell receptor beta chains from one sample, sequenced in a study of T cell responses to AZD1222 COVID-19 vaccine. Sequencing was performed with immunoSEQ multiplex PCR; in TCRdb, only in-frame clones are kept and a portion is missing. This table has 150,000 or so clones, roughly 90% appearing once. The sample in question was peripheral blood, obtained on day 0 of AZD1222 vaccination. The source is an adult in good health.

The chain uses TRBV30 and TRBJ2-1, with 14 bases fitting TRBD2. V lost 2 bases, J lost 8 bases, and 8 bases stayed unmatched. The germline V gene has CDR1 GTSNPN and CDR2 SVGIG (reference sequence). There are 16 residues in the CDR3. CDR3 nucleotides: TGTGCCTGGAGTAGAGGCCCGGGACTAGCGGGGGATGAGCAGTTCTTC. It translates to CAWSRGPGLAGDEQFF.

V is TRBV6-5 and J is TRBJ1-2; D is perhaps TRBD1 (5 bases). The CDR3 contains 13 residues. CDR1 and CDR2 from the germline V gene are MNHEY and SVGAGI. The V end was cut by 2 bases, the J end by 6 bases, with 10 bases between. CDR3 region: CASSYTQGNGYTF. In nucleotides, the CDR3 is TGTGCCAGCAGTTACACCCAGGGTAATGGCTACACCTTC.

The rearrangement uses TRBV4-3 and TRBJ1-2; no reliable D call. Germline CDR1 reads LGHNA; CDR2 reads YSLEER. The CDR3 has 15 residues. V lost 0 bases, J lost 4 bases, and 12 bases lay in between. The CDR3 DNA is TGCGCCAGCAGCCAAGACGGTTTCGGGTCCTATGGCTACACCTTC. It translates to CASSQDGFGSYGYTF.

The chain couples TRBV27 to TRBJ2-7; TRBD1 matches at 11 bases. The germline gives CDR1 MNHEY, CDR2 SMNVEV (reference sequence). This CDR3 is built from 14 residues. J lost 7 bases, V lost 3 bases, and 5 bases had no gene match. CDR3 amino acids: CASSFGTGGGEQYF. The DNA of the CDR3 is TGTGCCAGCAGTTTCGGGACAGGGGGTGGTGAGCAGTACTTC.

This sequence joins TRBV27 and TRBJ1-1; 7 nucleotides align to TRBD1. The V gene end was trimmed by 5 bases and the J gene end by 0 bases; junction bases not matched to a gene: 9. From germline, CDR1 is MNHEY and CDR2 SMNVEV (reference sequence). The CDR3 is 16 residues long. CDR3 coding DNA: TGTGCCAGCAGTCCACAGGGGACCATATTGAACACTGAAGCTTTCTTT. Its translation: CASSPQGTILNTEAFF.

CDR3 region: CASLLGEYTEAFF. The CDR3 DNA is TGTGCCAGCCTACTCGGAGAATACACTGAAGCTTTCTTT. This sequence joins TRBV28 and TRBJ1-1, with unresolved D. The germline V and J ends were trimmed by 8 bases and 3 bases, with 13 bases remaining between them. CDR3 length: 13 residues. From germline, CDR1 is MDHEN and CDR2 SYDVKM.

Here the CDR3 reads CASSPPVALGTQYF. Here the CDR3 DNA reads TGTGCCAGCAGCCCCCCGGTGGCACTGGGTACGCAGTATTTT. The genes are TRBV11-2 and TRBJ2-3, with unresolved D. The V gene lost 5 bases and the J gene lost 8 bases, with 17 bases spanning the gap. The CDR3 loop spans 14 amino acids. In germline, CDR1 is SGHAT, CDR2 FQNNGV.

This clone was observed once. The chain joins TRBV5-1 to TRBJ1-4, with 9 bases identical to TRBD1. Trimming at V came to 4 bases and at J to 0 bases, leaving 10 bases not matched to a gene. The germline V gene encodes CDR1 SGHRS and CDR2 YFSETQ. The CDR3 consists of 18 residues. CDR3 in DNA: TGCGCCAGCAGCAAACAGACAGGGGGGGACTCAACTAATGAAAAACTGTTTTTT. Its protein product is CASSKQTGGDSTNEKLFF.

V gene TRBV7-3 combines with J gene TRBJ2-7, with 7 nucleotides matching TRBD2. CDR1 SGHTA and CDR2 FQGTGA come from the germline V gene. Trimming took 4 bases from V and 4 from J; bases not matched to a gene: 4. This CDR3 region has 13 residues. CDR3 in DNA: TGTGCCAGCAGCTATTCTAGCGGATACGAGCAGTACTTC. This translates into CASSYSSGYEQYF.

The CDR3 region is CASRSAKNYGYTF. The CDR3 DNA reads as TGTGCCAGCCGGAGTGCAAAAAACTATGGCTACACCTTC. The chain is built from TRBV2 and TRBJ1-2; D is undetermined. V gave up 8 bases and J gave up 2 bases, with 12 bases separating them. Germline loops: CDR1 SNHLY, CDR2 FYNNEI. The CDR3 length is 13 residues. Drawing the rest from reference TRBV2 and TRBJ1-2, the complete variable domain is EPEVTQTPSHQVTQMGQEVILRCVPISNHLYFYWYRQILGQKVEFLVSFYNNEISEKSEIFDDQFSVERPDGSNFTLKIRSTKLEDSAMYFCASRSAKNYGYTFGSGTRLTVV.

The chain joins TRBV28 to TRBJ2-7, with D tentatively TRBD2 (6 bases). CDR1 MDHEN and CDR2 SYDVKM come from the germline V gene. V lost 6 bases and J lost 0, with 15 bases in between. The CDR3 runs 15 residues. CDR3 sequence (DNA): TGTGCCAGCAGGAGGGGACTGCAGGGCTCCTACGAGCAGTACTTC. Protein sequence: CASRRGLQGSYEQYF.

The genes are TRBV5-5 and TRBJ1-1; TRBD1 matches 8 bases. Looked up from germline, CDR1 is SGHKS and CDR2 is YYEKEE (reference sequence). Unmatched junction bases numbered 2, after V lost 4 bases and J lost 3 bases. The CDR3 consists of 13 residues. The CDR3 region is CASSLDRDTEAFF. The CDR3 DNA reads TGTGCCAGCAGCCTGGACAGGGACACTGAAGCTTTCTTT.

The gene calls are TRBV5-6 and TRBJ1-1; D gene uncertain. This CDR3 region has 13 residues. Germline V gene lookup returns CDR1 SGHDT and CDR2 YYEEEE. Trimming pared 0 bases from V and 3 bases from J, leaving 6 bases between. The chain's CDR3 is CASSLDVYTEAFF. The CDR3 coding sequence is TGTGCCAGCAGCTTGGATGTGTACACTGAAGCTTTCTTT.

This clone has just one count. V and J are TRBV5-1 and TRBJ2-5; D remains ambiguous. CDR3 length: 13 residues. Trimming removed 1 base from V and 2 bases from J, with 6 bases in between. Germline CDR1 reads SGHRS; CDR2 reads YFSETQ. The CDR3 here is CASSLTVQETQYF. The CDR3, as DNA: TGCGCCAGCAGCTTGACAGTACAAGAGACCCAGTACTTC.

The rearrangement links TRBV3-1 (or the pseudogene TRBV3-2) to TRBJ1-6; no clear D gene. Germline V CDR1 and CDR2: LGHDT, YNNKEL (reference sequence). The CDR3 contains 16 residues. V lost 1 base, J lost 3 bases, and 10 bases lay in between. CDR3 region: CASSQGTAYYNSPLHF. In DNA, the CDR3 is TGTGCCAGCAGCCAAGGAACCGCGTACTATAATTCACCCCTCCACTTT.

This clone was counted between two and nine times. The chain links TRBV5-1 to TRBJ2-7; D unresolved. V lost 1 base, J lost 5 bases, and 13 bases lay in between. Per germline, CDR1 SGHRS and CDR2 YFSETQ. The CDR3 has 14 amino acids. CDR3 protein: CASSLLTAGHEQYF. The CDR3 nucleotides read TGCGCCAGCAGCTTGTTGACGGCAGGCCACGAGCAGTACTTC.

The chain uses TRBV14 and TRBJ2-1; the D is unclear. This CDR3 spans 11 amino acids. Per germline, CDR1 SGHDN and CDR2 FVKESK. Trimming removed 2 bases from V and 9 bases from J, with 5 bases in between. The CDR3 DNA is TGTGCCAGCAGCCAAAAATCTGAGCAGTTCTTC. Protein: CASSQKSEQFF.

The chain employs TRBV27 and TRBJ1-1; D gene unclear. Germline assignment: CDR1 MNHEY and CDR2 SMNVEV (reference sequence). The CDR3 totals 15 residues. Trimming left V 0 bases short and J 1 base short, with 9 bases between. The CDR3 region is CASSLSGSGNTEAFF. The DNA for the CDR3 is TGTGCCAGCAGTTTATCCGGCAGTGGGAACACTGAAGCTTTCTTT.

This clone came up once. The V call is TRBV5-4, the J call TRBJ1-2; D might be TRBD1 (5 bases). Trimming left V 4 bases short and J 5 bases short, with 12 bases between. The CDR3 totals 13 residues. Germline V CDR1 and CDR2: SGHNT, YYREEE (reference sequence). CDR3 nucleotides: TGTGCCAGCAGCACCGACAGAACTTATGGCTACACCTTC. It yields the protein CASSTDRTYGYTF.

The V call is TRBV18, the J call TRBJ1-2, with TRBD1 matching over 10 bases. CDR3 size: 14 residues. J gave up 9 bases and V 3 bases, and 7 bases lay outside the gene matches. Germline V CDR1 and CDR2: KGHSH, LQKENI. This chain's CDR3 is CASSPGTGASRYTF. The CDR3 bases are TGTGCCAGCTCACCCGGGACAGGGGCGTCACGCTACACCTTC.

V usage is TRBV3-1 (or the pseudogene TRBV3-2) and J usage is TRBJ2-5; D is ambiguous. The CDR3 consists of 17 residues. CDR1 is LGHDT and CDR2 is YNNKEL in the germline V gene (reference sequence). Trimming removed 4 bases from V and 0 bases from J, with 18 bases in between. CDR3 loop: CASSPYKTALYQETQYF. CDR3 DNA: TGTGCCAGCAGCCCTTACAAGACGGCCCTGTACCAAGAGACCCAGTACTTC.

This chain connects TRBV20-1 to TRBJ2-7; tentatively, D is TRBD1 (5 bases). This CDR3 comprises 14 residues. Trimming removed 3 bases from V and 1 base from J, with 13 bases in between. Germline lookup yields CDR1 DFQATT and CDR2 SNEGSKA (reference sequence). Written as DNA, the CDR3 is TGCAGTGCTAGTAGGGGCTTGCTATCCTACGAGCAGTACTTC. Translation gives CSASRGLLSYEQYF.

The chain couples TRBV7-2 to TRBJ1-1; D uncertain. Germline-derived CDR1 and CDR2 are SGHTA and FQGNSA. With 4 bases removed from V and 12 bases from J, the gap between germline ends came to 15 bases. CDR3 length equals 12 residues. The CDR3 DNA is TGTGCCAGCAGCTCGGGATTGGGTAGGTCTTTCTTT. Translated: CASSSGLGRSFF.

The CDR3 region is CARTGTRNEQFF. The CDR3 bases are TGTGCCAGAACCGGGACCCGCAATGAGCAGTTCTTC. The gene calls are TRBV19 and TRBJ2-1, with D possibly being TRBD1 or TRBD2 (5 bases each). Germline V gives CDR1 LNHDA, CDR2 SQIVND (reference sequence). V was pared by 9 bases and J by 6 bases, with 12 bases between. The CDR3 extends over 12 amino acids.

The chain carries TRBV11-2 and TRBJ1-4, with D possibly matching TRBD1 (5 bases). CDR3 size: 15 residues. Per the germline V gene, CDR1 is SGHAT and CDR2 is FQNNGV. V lost 3 bases and J lost 0, with 8 bases in between. The CDR3 is CASSFRGATNEKLFF. As DNA, the CDR3 is TGTGCCAGCAGCTTTAGGGGTGCAACTAATGAAAAACTGTTTTTT.

The chain employs TRBV21-1 and TRBJ2-5. TRBV21-1 is shown as a pseudogene. This CDR3 region has 9 residues. CDR3: CASPETQYF. The CDR3 nucleotides are TGTGCCAGCCCAGAGACCCAGTACTTC.

This rearrangement joins TRBV7-9 to TRBJ1-3; no definite D call. Between the trimmed V and J ends, which lost 7 bases and 2 bases, there was a span of 15 bases. The germline gives CDR1 SEHNR, CDR2 FQNEAQ (reference sequence). The CDR3 length is 15 residues. CDR3 DNA sequence: TGTGCCAGCACACCAGAGTTGGCAGCTGGAAACACCATATATTTT. It codes for CASTPELAAGNTIYF.

The chain is built from TRBV7-2 and TRBJ1-6; no firm D call. V shed 0 bases and J shed 10 bases, with 13 bases lying between them. CDR1 is SGHTA and CDR2 is FQGNSA in the germline V gene. CDR3 length: 15 amino acids. The CDR3 sequence is CASSLAHLSRSPLHF. In DNA form, the CDR3 reads TGTGCCAGCAGCTTAGCGCACCTTTCACGGTCACCCCTCCACTTT.

V usage is TRBV11-2 and J usage is TRBJ1-2; D is undetermined. Deletions cut 1 base from V and 10 bases from J, with 10 bases between. CDR1 SGHAT and CDR2 FQNNGV come from the germline V gene. The CDR3 extends over 12 amino acids. The DNA for the CDR3 is TGTGCCAGCAGCTTAGCGATCGGACCCTACACCTTC. Its protein is CASSLAIGPYTF.

This clone came up once. The V gene is TRBV4-3, the J gene TRBJ1-1, with 7 bases that match TRBD1. Trimming removed 3 bases from V and 10 bases from J; junction bases left unmatched: 11. In germline, CDR1 is LGHNA, CDR2 YSLEER. The CDR3 loop spans 14 amino acids. The CDR3 loop is CASSHRQGMRGAFF. CDR3 bases: TGCGCCAGCAGCCACCGACAGGGTATGAGAGGAGCTTTCTTT.

The J gene is TRBJ2-3, the V gene TRBV12-2; the table's D call, TRBD1, has no DNA check behind it. TRBV12-2 is a listed pseudogene. The CDR3 consists of 17 residues. CDR3 in DNA: TGTGCAAGTCGCTTAGCTTCTCGGGACAGGGCCACAGATACGCAGTATTTT. Protein sequence: CASRLASRDRATDTQYF.

The chain employs TRBV3-1 (or the pseudogene TRBV3-2) and TRBJ2-3; the D call may be TRBD1 or TRBD2 (7 bases each). Trimming shortened V by 2 bases and J by 4 bases, and 16 bases separated the two germline ends. The CDR3 is 16 amino acids. CDR1 and CDR2 (germline): LGHDT, YNNKEL (reference sequence). CDR3 bases: TGTGCCAGCAGCCAAAGAGGGGGCGGGAGTGCAGATACGCAGTATTTT. It translates to CASSQRGGGSADTQYF.